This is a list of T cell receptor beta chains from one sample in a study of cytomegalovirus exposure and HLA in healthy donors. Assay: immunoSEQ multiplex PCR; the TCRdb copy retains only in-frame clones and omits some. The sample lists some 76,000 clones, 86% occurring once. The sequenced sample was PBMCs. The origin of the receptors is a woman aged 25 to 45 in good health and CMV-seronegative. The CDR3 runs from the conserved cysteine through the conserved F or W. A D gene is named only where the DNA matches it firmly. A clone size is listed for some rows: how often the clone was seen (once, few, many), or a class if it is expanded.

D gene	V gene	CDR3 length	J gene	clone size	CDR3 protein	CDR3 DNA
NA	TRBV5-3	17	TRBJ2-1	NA	CARSLAEAGSPYNEQFF	TGTGCCAGAAGCTTGGCAGAGGCGGGGAGCCCCTACAATGAGCAGTTCTTC
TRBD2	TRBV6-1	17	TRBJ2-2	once	CASSGLAGGTGTGELFF	TGTGCCAGCAGTGGACTAGCGGGAGGTACTGGCACCGGGGAGCTGTTTTTT
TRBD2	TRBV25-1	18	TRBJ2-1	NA	CASSDTSGTPGVYNEQFF	TGTGCCAGCAGTGATACTAGCGGGACACCGGGGGTCTACAATGAGCAGTTCTTC
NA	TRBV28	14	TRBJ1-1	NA	CASSSGVRETEAFF	TGTGCCAGCAGCAGCGGGGTAAGAGAGACTGAAGCTTTCTTT
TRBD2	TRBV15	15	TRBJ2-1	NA	CATSLTSGVYNEQFF	TGTGCCACCAGCCTGACTAGCGGGGTTTACAATGAGCAGTTCTTC
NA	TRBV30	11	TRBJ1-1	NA	CARGGNTEAFF	TGTGCCAGGGGGGGTAACACTGAAGCTTTCTTT
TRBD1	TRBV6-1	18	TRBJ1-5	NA	CASSEKTGSADSNQPQHF	TGTGCCAGCAGTGAAAAGACAGGGAGCGCGGATAGCAATCAGCCCCAGCATTTT
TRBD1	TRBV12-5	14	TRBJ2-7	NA	CASGLGQGVYEQYF	TGTGCTAGTGGTTTGGGACAGGGCGTCTACGAGCAGTACTTC
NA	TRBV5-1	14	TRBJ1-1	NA	CASSWNTGNTEAFF	TGCGCCAGCAGCTGGAATACAGGGAACACTGAAGCTTTCTTT
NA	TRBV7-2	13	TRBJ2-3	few	CAARRESTDTQYF	TGTGCCGCCCGACGGGAGAGCACAGATACGCAGTATTTT
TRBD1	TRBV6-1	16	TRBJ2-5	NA	CASSDPGTGGGETQYF	TGTGCCAGCAGTGACCCCGGGACAGGGGGAGGAGAGACCCAGTACTTC
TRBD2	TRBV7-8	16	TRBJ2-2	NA	CASSQRTSGFPGELFF	TGTGCCAGCAGCCAACGGACTAGTGGGTTTCCCGGGGAGCTGTTTTTT